This T cell receptor (beta chain) is drawn from a study of HIV-infected patients and healthy controls. Study outcomes and limitations: Compared with untreated HIV+ repertoires, healthy controls showed roughly threefold more distinct CDR3s and higher Shannon diversity.

Roughly three months, about 14 weeks, into antiretroviral therapy, follow-up blood was collected. No cell fractionation was done, so the repertoire covers all unsorted peripheral blood T cells. Exclusions covered tumors, febrile or AIDS-related illness, and hepatitis B or C coinfection. Reverse transcription used 450 to 500 ng RNA and constant-region primers for alpha and beta. Each of the alpha and beta chains got its own library through chain-specific third strand synthesis with indices. The cDNA received a 5' RACE adapter containing a random hexamer plus an SP2 sequencing primer site. After a brief PCR adding P5, P7 and a second index, 20 to 25 amplification cycles followed. MiXCR, run by TCRdb on the 5' RACE reads, gives a single entry per CDR3 protein. The sample carries thousands of distinct CDR3 sequences, approximately 8.7% recorded once. The J segment lost 7 bases and the V segment lost 10 bases, leaving 7 bases of the junction unmatched. CDR3 length equals 13 residues. From germline, CDR1 is SGHTA and CDR2 FQGNSA.

In this sample, this clonotype turned up many times. Its matching antigen is unknown. This sequence originates from an adult with HIV infection. J is TRBJ2-2 and V is TRBV7-2; 9 bases are a match to TRBD1. Here the sequenced sample was blood, taken during antiretroviral therapy. CDR3 protein: CATLDRGDGELFF. For the CDR3, the DNA is TGTGCCACCCTGGACAGGGGTGACGGGGAGCTGTTTTTT.